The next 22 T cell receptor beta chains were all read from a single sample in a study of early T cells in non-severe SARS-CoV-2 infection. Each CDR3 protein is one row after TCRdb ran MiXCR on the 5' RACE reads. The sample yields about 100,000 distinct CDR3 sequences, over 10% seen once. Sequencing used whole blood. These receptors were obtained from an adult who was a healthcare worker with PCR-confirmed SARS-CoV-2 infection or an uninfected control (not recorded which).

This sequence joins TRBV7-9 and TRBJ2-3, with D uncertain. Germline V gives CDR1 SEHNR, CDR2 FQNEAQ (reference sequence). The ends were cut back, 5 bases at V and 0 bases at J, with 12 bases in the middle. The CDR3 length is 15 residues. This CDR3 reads CASSPVGSSTDTQYF. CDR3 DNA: TGTGCCAGCAGCCCCGTGGGGTCAAGCACAGATACGCAGTATTTT.

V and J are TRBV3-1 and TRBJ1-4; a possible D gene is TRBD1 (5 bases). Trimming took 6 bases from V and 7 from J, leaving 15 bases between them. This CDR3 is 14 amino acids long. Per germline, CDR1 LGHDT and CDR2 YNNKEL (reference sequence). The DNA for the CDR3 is TGTGCCAGCAGTCCAGGGACCGTCGGTGAAAAACTGTTTTTT. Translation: CASSPGTVGEKLFF.

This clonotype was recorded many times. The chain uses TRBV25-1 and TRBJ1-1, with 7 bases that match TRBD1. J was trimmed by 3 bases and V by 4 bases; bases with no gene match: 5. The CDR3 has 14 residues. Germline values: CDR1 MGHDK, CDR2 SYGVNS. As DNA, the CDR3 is TGTGCCAGCAGTGTTCCCGGACAGGACACTGAAGCTTTCTTT. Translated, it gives CASSVPGQDTEAFF. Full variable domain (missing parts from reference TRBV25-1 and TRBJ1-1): EADIYQTPRYLVIGTGKKITLECSQTMGHDKMYWYQQDPGMELHLIHYSYGVNSTEKGDLSSESTVSRIRTEHFPLTLESARPSHTSQYLCASSVPGQDTEAFFGQGTRLTVV.

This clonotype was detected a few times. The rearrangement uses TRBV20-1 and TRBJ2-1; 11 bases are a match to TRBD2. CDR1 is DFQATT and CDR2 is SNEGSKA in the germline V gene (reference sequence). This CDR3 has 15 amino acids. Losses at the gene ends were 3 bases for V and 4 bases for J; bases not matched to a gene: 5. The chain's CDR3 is CSASAGTSGYNEQFF. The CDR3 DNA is TGCAGTGCTAGCGCCGGGACTAGCGGATACAATGAGCAGTTCTTC.

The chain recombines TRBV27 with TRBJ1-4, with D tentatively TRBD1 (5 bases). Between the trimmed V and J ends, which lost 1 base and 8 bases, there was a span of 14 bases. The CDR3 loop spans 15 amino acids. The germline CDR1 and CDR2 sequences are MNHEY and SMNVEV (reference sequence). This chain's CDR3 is CASSLYWGLEEKLFF. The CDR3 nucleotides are TGTGCCAGCAGTTTATATTGGGGGTTGGAAGAAAAACTGTTTTTT. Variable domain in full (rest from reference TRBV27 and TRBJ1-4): EAQVTQNPRYLITVTGKKLTVTCSQNMNHEYMSWYRQDPGLGLRQIYYSMNVEVTDKGDVPEGYKVSRKEKRNFPLILESPSPNQTSLYFCASSLYWGLEEKLFFGSGTQLSVL.

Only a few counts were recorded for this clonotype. CDR3 sequence reads: CASSLYGSSYNEQFF. The CDR3 nucleotides are TGTGCCAGCAGCTTGTACGGGAGCTCCTACAATGAGCAGTTCTTC. The rearrangement uses TRBV5-8 and TRBJ2-1, with D perhaps TRBD2 (6 bases). The ends were cut back, 1 base at V and 0 bases at J, with 8 bases in the middle. Germline values: CDR1 SGHTS, CDR2 YDEGEE. The CDR3 loop spans 15 amino acids.

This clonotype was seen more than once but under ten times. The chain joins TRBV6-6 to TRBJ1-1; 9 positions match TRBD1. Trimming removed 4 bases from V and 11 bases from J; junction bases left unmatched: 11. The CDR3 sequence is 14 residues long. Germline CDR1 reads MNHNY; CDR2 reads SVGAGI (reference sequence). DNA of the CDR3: TGTGCCAGCAGTTCCGTACCGGGACAGGGCTCGGCTTTCTTT. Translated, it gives CASSSVPGQGSAFF.

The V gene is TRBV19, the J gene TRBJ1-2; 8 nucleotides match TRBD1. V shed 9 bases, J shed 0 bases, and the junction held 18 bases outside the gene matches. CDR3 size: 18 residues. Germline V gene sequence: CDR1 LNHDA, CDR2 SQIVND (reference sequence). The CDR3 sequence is CARPHLGMQGATNYGYTF. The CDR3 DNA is TGTGCCAGGCCCCATTTGGGGATGCAGGGGGCCACTAACTATGGCTACACCTTC.

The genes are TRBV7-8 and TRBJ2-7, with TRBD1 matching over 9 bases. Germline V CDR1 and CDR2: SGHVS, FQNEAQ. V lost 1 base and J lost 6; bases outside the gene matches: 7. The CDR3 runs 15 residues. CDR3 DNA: TGTGCCAGCAGCTTAGTGGGGACAGGGAGGTCCGAGCAGTACTTC. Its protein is CASSLVGTGRSEQYF.

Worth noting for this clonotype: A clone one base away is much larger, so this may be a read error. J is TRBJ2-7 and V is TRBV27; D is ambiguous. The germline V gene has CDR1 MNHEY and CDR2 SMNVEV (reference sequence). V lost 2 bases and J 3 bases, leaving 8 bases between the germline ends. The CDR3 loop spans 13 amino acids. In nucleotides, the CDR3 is TGTGCCAGCAGTTTAAACAGAAACTACGAGCAGTACTTC. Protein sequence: CASSLNRNYEQYF.

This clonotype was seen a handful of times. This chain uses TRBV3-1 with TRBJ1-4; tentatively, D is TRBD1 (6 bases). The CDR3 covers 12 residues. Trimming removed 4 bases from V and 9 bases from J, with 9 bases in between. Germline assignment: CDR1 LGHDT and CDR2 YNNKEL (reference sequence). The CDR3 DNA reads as TGTGCCAGCAGCCCTCAGGGGAAAAAACTGTTTTTT. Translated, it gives CASSPQGKKLFF.

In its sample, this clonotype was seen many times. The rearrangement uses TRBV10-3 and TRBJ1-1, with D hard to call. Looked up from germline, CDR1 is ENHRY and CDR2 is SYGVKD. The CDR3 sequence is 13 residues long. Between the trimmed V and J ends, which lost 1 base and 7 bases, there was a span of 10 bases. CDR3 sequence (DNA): TGTGCCATCAGTGAGTGGGCAGCGAATGAAGCTTTCTTT. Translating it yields CAISEWAANEAFF.

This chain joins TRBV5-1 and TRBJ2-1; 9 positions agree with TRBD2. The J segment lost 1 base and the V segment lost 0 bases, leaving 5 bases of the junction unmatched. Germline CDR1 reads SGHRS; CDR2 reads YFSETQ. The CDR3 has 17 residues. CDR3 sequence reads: CASSLEGLAGSYNEQFF. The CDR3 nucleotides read TGCGCCAGCAGCTTGGAAGGTCTAGCGGGATCCTACAATGAGCAGTTCTTC. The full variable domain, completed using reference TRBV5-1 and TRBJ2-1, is KAGVTQTPRYLIKTRGQQVTLSCSPISGHRSVSWYQQTPGQGLQFLFEYFSETQRNKGNFPGRFSGRQFSNSRSEMNVSTLELGDSALYLCASSLEGLAGSYNEQFFGPGTRLTVL.

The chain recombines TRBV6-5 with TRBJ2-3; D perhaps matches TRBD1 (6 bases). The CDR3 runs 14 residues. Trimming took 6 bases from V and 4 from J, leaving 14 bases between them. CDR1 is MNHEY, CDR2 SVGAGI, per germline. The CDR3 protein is CASSRGAGADTQYF. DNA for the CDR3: TGTGCCAGCAGCCGTGGGGCAGGGGCAGATACGCAGTATTTT.

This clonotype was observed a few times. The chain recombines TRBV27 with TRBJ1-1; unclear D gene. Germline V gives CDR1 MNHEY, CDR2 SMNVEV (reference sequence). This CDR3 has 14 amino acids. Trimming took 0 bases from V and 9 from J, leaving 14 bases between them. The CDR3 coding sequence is TGTGCCAGCAGTTTATCTGGTTCGTGGGATAAAGCTTTCTTT. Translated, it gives CASSLSGSWDKAFF.

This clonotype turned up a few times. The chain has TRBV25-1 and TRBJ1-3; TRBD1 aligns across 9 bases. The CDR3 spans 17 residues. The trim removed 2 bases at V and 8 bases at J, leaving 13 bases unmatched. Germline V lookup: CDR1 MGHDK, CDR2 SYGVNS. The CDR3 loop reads CASSEGGTGRTGDTIYF. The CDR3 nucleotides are TGTGCCAGCAGTGAAGGGGGGACAGGGCGGACGGGAGACACCATATATTTT.

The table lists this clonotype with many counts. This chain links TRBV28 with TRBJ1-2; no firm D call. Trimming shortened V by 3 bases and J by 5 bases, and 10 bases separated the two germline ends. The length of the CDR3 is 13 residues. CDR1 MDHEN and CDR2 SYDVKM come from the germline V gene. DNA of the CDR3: TGTGCCAGCAGTTTGGATAGGGTTTATGGCTACACCTTC. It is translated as CASSLDRVYGYTF.

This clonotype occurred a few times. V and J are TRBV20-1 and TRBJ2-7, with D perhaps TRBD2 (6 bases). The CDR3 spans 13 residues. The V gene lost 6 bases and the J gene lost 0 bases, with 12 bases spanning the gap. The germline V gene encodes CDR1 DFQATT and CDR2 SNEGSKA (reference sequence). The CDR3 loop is CSAGDSSSYEQYF. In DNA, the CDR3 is TGCAGTGCCGGGGACTCCAGCTCCTACGAGCAGTACTTC.

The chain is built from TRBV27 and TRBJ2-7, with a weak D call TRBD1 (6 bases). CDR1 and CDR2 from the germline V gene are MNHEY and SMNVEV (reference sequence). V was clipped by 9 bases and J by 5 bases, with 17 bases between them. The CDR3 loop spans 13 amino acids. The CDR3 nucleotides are TGTGCCAGTCGTTCACAGGGTTTCAACGAGCAGTACTTC. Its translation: CASRSQGFNEQYF.

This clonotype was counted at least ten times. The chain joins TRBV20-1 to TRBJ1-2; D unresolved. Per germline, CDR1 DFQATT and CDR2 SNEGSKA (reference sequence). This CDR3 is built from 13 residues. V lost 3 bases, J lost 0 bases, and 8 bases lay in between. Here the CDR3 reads CSARVSTNYGYTF. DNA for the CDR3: TGCAGTGCTAGGGTCAGTACTAACTATGGCTACACCTTC.

The CDR3 is CSVEDRMAGGGNTQYF. Here the CDR3 DNA reads TGCAGCGTTGAAGATAGGATGGCGGGAGGGGGAAATACGCAGTATTTT. This rearrangement joins TRBV29-1 to TRBJ2-3, with 9 bases that match TRBD2. Looked up from germline, CDR1 is SQVTM and CDR2 is ANQGSEA. This CDR3 has 16 amino acids. The ends lost 0 bases at V and 7 bases at J; junction bases unmatched: 11.

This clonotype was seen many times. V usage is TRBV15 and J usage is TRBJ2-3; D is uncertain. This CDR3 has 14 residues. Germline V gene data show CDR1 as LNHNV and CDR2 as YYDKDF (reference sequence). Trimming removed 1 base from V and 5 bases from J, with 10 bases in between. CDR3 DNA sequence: TGTGCCACCAGCAGAGGCAGACCGGGAGATACGCAGTATTTT. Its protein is CATSRGRPGDTQYF.